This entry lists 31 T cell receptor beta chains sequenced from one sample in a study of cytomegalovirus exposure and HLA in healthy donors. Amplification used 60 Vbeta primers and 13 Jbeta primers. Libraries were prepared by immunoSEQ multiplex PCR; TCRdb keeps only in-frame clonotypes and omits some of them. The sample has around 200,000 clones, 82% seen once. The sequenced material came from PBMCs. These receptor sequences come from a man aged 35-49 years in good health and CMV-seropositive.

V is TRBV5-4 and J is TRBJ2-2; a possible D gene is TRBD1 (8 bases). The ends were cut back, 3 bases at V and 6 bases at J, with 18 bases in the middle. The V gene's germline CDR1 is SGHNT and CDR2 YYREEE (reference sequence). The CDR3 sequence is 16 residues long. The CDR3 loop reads CASSWGGTGLAGELFF. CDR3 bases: TGTGCCAGCAGCTGGGGGGGGACAGGTTTGGCCGGGGAGCTGTTTTTT.

CDR3 DNA sequence: TGTGCCAGCAGCTTGGTGGGGAACGAGCGGTCCCAGACCCAGTACTTC. This encodes CASSLVGNERSQTQYF. This chain uses TRBV7-9 with TRBJ2-5; possibly TRBD2 for D (5 bases). V was pared by 3 bases and J by 6 bases, with 20 bases between. Germline-derived CDR1 and CDR2 are SEHNR and FQNEAQ (reference sequence). The CDR3 consists of 16 residues. The full variable domain, with the rest looked up from reference TRBV7-9 and TRBJ2-5, is DTGVSQNPRHKITKRGQNVTFRCDPISEHNRLYWYRQTLGQGPEFLTYFQNEAQLEKSRLLSDRFSAERPKGSFSTLEIQRTEQGDSAMYLCASSLVGNERSQTQYFGPGTRLLVL.

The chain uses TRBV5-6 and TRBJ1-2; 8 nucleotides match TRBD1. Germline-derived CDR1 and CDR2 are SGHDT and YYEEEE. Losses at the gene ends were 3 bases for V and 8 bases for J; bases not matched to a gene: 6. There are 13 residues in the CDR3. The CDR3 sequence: CASSSGQVGGYTF. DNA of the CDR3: TGTGCCAGCAGCTCGGGACAGGTGGGGGGCTACACCTTC.

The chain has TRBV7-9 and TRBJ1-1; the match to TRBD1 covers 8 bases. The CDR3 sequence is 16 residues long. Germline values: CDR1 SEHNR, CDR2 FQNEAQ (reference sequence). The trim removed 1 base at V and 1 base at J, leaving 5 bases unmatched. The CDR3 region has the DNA TGTGCCAGCAGCTTAGACTTGGGACAGGCGAACACTGAAGCTTTCTTT. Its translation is CASSLDLGQANTEAFF.

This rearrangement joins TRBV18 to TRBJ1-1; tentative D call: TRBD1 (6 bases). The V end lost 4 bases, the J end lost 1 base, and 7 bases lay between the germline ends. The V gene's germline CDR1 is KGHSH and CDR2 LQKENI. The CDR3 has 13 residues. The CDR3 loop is CASSLGQNTEAFF. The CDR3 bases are TGTGCCAGCTCACTGGGACAGAACACTGAAGCTTTCTTT.

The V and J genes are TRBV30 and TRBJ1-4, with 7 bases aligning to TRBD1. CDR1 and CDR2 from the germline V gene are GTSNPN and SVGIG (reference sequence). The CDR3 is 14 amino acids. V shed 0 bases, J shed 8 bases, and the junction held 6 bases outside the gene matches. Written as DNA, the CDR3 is TGTGCCTGGAGTGTAGGAGGGGGCGAAGAAAAACTGTTTTTT. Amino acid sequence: CAWSVGGGEEKLFF.

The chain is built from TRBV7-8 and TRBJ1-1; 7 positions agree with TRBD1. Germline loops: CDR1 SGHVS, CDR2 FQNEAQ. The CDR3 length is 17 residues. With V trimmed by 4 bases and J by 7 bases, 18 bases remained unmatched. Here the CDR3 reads CASSSFGTGVITLEAFF. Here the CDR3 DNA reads TGTGCCAGCAGCTCCTTCGGTACAGGGGTTATTACCCTTGAAGCTTTCTTT.

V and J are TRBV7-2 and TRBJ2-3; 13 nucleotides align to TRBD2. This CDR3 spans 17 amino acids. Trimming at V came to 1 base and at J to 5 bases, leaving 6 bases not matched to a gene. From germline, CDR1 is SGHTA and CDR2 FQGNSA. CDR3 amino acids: CASSLGWTSGRGDTQYF. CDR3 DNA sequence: TGTGCCAGCAGCTTAGGATGGACTAGCGGGAGAGGAGATACGCAGTATTTT.

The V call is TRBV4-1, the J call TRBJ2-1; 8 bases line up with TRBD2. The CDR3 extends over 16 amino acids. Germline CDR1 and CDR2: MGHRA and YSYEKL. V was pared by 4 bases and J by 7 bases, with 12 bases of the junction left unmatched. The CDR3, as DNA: TGCGCCAGCAGCCGGTTCGTTAGCGGGATAGTAAATGAGCAGTTCTTC. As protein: CASSRFVSGIVNEQFF.

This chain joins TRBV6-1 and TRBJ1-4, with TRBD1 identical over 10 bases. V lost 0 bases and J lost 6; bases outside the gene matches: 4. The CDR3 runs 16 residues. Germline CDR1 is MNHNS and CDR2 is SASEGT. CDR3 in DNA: TGTGCCAGCAGTGAAGCGGCAGGACAGGGGGATGAAAAACTGTTTTTT. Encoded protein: CASSEAAGQGDEKLFF.

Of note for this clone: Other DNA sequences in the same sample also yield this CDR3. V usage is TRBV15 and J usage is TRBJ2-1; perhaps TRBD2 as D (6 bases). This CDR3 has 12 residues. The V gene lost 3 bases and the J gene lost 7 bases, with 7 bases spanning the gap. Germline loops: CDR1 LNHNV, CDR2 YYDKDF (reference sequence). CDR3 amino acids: CATSRGRNEQFF. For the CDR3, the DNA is TGTGCCACCAGCAGGGGGAGGAATGAGCAGTTCTTC.

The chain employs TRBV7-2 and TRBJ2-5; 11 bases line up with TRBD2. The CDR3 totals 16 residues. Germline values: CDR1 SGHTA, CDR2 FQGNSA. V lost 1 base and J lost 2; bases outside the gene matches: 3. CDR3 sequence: CASSLVGTSGQETQYF. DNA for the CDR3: TGTGCCAGCAGCTTAGTAGGGACTAGCGGACAAGAGACCCAGTACTTC.

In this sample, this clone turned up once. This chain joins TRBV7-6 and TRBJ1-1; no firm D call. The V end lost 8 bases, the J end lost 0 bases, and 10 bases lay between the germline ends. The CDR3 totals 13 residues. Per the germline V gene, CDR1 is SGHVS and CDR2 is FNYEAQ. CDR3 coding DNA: TGTGCCAGCTCGAAGGAGGTGAACACTGAAGCTTTCTTT. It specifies CASSKEVNTEAFF.

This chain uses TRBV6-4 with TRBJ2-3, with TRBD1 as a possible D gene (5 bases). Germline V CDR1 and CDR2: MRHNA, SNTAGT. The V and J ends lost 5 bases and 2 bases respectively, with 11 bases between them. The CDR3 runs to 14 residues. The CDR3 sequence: CASSRDSYTDTQYF. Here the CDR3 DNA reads TGTGCCAGCAGTAGAGACAGTTACACAGATACGCAGTATTTT.

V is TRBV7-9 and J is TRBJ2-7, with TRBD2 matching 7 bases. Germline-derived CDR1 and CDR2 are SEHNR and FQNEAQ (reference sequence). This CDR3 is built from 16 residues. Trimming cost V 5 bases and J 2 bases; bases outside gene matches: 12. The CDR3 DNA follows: TGTGCCAGCAGCCTACCGGCGGCGGGAGCCCCCTACGAGCAGTACTTC. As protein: CASSLPAAGAPYEQYF. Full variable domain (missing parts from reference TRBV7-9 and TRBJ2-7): DTGVSQNPRHKITKRGQNVTFRCDPISEHNRLYWYRQTLGQGPEFLTYFQNEAQLEKSRLLSDRFSAERPKGSFSTLEIQRTEQGDSAMYLCASSLPAAGAPYEQYFGPGTRLTVT.

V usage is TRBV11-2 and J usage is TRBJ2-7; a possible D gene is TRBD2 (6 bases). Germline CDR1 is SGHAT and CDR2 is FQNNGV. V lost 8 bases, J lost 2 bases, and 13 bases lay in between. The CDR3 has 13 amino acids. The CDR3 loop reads CASGRDSAYEQYF. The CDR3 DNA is TGTGCCAGCGGTCGGGACTCTGCCTACGAGCAGTACTTC.

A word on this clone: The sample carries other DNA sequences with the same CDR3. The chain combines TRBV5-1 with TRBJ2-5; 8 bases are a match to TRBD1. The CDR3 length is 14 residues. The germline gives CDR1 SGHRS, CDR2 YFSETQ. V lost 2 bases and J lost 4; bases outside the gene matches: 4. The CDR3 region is CASSFGQGRETQYF. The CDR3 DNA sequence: TGCGCCAGCAGCTTCGGACAGGGAAGAGAGACCCAGTACTTC.

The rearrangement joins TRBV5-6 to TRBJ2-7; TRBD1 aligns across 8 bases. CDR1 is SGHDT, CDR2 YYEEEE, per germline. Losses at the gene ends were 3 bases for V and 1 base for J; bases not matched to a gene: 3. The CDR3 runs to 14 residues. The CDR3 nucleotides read TGTGCCAGCAGCTGGACAGGGAAATCCTACGAGCAGTACTTC. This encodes CASSWTGKSYEQYF. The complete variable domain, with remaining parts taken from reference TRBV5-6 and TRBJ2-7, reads DAGVTQSPTHLIKTRGQQVTLRCSPKSGHDTVSWYQQALGQGPQFIFQYYEEEERQRGNFPDRFSGHQFPNYSSELNVNALLLGDSALYLCASSWTGKSYEQYFGPGTRLTVT.

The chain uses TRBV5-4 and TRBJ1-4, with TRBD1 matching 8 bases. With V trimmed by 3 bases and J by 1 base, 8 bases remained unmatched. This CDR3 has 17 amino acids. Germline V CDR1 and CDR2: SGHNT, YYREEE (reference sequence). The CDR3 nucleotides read TGTGCCAGCAGCTCATGGACAGGGAGAAGAACTAATGAAAAACTGTTTTTT. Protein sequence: CASSSWTGRRTNEKLFF.

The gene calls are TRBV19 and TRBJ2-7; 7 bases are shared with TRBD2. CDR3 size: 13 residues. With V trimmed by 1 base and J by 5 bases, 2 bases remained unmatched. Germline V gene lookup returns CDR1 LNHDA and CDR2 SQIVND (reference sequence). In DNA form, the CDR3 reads TGTGCCAGTAGTATAGGGGGGGGAGACGAGCAGTACGTC. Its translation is CASSIGGGDEQYV.

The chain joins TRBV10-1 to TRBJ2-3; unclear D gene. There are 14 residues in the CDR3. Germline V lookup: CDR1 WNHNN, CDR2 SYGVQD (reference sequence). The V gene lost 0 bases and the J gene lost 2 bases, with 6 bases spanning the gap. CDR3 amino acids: CASSESGHTDTQYF. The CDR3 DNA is TGCGCCAGCAGTGAGTCTGGCCACACAGATACGCAGTATTTT.

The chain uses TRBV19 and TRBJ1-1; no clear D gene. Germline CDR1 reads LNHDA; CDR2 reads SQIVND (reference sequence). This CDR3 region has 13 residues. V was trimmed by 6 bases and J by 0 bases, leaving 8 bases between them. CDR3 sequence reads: CASRELMNTEAFF. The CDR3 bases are TGTGCCAGTAGGGAGCTTATGAACACTGAAGCTTTCTTT. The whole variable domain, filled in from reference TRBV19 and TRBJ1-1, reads DGGITQSPKYLFRKEGQNVTLSCEQNLNHDAMYWYRQDPGQGLRLIYYSQIVNDFQKGDIAEGYSVSREKKESFPLTVTSAQKNPTAFYLCASRELMNTEAFFGQGTRLTVV.

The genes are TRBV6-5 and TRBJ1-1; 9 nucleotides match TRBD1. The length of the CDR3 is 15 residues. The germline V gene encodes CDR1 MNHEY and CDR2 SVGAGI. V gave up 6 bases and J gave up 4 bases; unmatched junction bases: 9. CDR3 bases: TGTGCCAGCAGCCGAATAAAGACAGGGGGCACTGAAGCTTTCTTT. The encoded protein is CASSRIKTGGTEAFF.

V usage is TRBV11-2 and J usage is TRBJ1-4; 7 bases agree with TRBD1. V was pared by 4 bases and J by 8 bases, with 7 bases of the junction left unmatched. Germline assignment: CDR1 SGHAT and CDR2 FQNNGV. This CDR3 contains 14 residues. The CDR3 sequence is CASSSLRGVEKLFF. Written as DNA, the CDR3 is TGTGCCAGCAGCTCCCTCAGGGGGGTAGAAAAACTGTTTTTT.

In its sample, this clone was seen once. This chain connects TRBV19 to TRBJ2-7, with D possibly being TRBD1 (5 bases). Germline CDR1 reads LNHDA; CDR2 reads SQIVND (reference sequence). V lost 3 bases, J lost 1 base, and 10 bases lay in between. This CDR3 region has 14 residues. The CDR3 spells CASSIFRDSYEQYF. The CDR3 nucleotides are TGTGCCAGTAGTATCTTCAGGGATTCCTACGAGCAGTACTTC.

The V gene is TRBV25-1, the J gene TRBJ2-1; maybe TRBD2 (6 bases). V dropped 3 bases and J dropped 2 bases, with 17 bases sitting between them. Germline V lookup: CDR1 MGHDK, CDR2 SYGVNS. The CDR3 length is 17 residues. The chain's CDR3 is CASSDITGTFAYNEQFF. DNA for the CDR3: TGTGCCAGCAGTGACATCACCGGGACTTTCGCCTACAATGAGCAGTTCTTC.

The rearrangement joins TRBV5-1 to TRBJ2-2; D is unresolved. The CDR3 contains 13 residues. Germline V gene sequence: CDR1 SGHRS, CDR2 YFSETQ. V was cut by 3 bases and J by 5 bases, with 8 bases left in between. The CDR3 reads CASSSDGTGELFF. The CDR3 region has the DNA TGCGCCAGCAGCTCCGACGGGACCGGGGAGCTGTTTTTT.

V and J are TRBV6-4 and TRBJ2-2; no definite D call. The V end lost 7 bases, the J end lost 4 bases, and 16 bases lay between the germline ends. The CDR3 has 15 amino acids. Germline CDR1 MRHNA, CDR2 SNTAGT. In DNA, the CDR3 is TGTGCCAGCACTCGAGACGCAGGCCTCACCGGGGAGCTGTTTTTT. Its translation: CASTRDAGLTGELFF.

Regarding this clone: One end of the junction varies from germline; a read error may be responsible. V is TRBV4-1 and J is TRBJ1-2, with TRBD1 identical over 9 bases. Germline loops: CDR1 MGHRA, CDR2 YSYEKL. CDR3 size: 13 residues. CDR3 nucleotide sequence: TGTGCCAGCAGCCAGGGACAGGGAGACGGCTACACCTTC. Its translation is CASSQGQGDGYTF.

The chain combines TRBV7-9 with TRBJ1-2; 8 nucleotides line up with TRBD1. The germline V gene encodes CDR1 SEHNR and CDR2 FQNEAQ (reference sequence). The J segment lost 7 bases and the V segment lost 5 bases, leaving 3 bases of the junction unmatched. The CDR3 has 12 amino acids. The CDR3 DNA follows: TGTGCCAGCAGCCCGGACAGGGCTGGCTACACCTTC. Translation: CASSPDRAGYTF.

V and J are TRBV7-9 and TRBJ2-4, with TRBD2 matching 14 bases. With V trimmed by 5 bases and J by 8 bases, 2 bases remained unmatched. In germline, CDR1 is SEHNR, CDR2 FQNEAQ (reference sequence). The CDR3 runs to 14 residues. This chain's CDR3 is CASSPTSGRDIQYF. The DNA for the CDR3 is TGTGCCAGCAGCCCGACTAGCGGGAGGGACATTCAGTACTTC.